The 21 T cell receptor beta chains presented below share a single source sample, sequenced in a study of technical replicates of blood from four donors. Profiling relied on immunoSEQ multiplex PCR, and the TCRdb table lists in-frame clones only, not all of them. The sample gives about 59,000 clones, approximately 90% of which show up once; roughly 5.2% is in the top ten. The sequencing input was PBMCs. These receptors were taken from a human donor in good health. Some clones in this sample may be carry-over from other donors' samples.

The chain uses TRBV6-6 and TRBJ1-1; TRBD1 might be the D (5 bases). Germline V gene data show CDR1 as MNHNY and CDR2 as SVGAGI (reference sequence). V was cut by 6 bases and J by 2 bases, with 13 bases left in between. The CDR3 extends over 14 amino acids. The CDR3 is CASRLGGANTEAFF. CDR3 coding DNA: TGTGCCAGCAGGTTGGGAGGGGCCAACACTGAAGCTTTCTTT.

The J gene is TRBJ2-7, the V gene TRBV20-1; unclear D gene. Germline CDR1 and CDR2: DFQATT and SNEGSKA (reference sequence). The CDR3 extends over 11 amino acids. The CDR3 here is CSASAAALQYF. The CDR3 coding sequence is TGCAGCGCATCTGCCGCGGCCTTGCAGTACTTC.

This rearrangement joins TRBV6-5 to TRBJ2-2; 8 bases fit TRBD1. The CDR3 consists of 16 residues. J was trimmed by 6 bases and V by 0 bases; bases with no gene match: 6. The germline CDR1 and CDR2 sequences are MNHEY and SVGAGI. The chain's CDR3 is CASSYSAGGVSGELFF. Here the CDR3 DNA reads TGTGCCAGCAGTTACTCGGCAGGGGGCGTTTCCGGGGAGCTGTTTTTT.

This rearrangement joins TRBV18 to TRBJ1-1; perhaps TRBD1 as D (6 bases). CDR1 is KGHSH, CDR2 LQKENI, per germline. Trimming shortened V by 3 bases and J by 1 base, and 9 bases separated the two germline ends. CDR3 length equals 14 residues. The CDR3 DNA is TGTGCCAGCTCACCGCGGACAGAGAACACTGAAGCTTTCTTT. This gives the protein CASSPRTENTEAFF.

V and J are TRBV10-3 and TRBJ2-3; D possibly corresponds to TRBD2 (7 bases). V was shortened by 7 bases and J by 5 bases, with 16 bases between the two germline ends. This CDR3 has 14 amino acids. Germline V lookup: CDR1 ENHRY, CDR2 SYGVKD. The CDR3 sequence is CAIMGRGQGDTQYF. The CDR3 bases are TGTGCCATCATGGGGCGGGGGCAGGGAGATACGCAGTATTTT.

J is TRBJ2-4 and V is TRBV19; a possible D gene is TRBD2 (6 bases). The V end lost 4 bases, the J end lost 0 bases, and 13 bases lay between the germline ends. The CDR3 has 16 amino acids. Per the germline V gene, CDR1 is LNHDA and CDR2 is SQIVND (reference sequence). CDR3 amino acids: CASSTGVGRAKNIQYF. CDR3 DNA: TGTGCCAGTAGTACGGGGGTGGGCAGAGCCAAAAACATTCAGTACTTC.

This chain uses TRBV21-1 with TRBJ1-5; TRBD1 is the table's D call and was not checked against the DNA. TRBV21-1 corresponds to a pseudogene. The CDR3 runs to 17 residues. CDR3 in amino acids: CASSKVGRRGLTQPQHF. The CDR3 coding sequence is TGTGCCAGCAGCAAAGTGGGCCGCAGGGGGCTTACTCAGCCCCAGCATTTT.

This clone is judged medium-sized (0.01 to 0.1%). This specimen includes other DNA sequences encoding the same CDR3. For the CDR3, the DNA is TGTGCCTGGAGCTGGGGAGGGAATGAGCAGTTCTTC. Residues: CAWSWGGNEQFF. The V gene is TRBV30, the J gene TRBJ2-1; TRBD2 aligns across 7 bases. CDR3 size: 12 residues. Germline V lookup: CDR1 GTSNPN, CDR2 SVGIG (reference sequence). V shed 3 bases and J 7 bases; nucleotides not matched to a gene: 3.

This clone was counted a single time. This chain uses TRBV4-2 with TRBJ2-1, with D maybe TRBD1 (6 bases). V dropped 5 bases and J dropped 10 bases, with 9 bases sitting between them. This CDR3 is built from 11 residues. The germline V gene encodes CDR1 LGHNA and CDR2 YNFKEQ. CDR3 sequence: CASSYGQEQFF. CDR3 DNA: TGTGCCAGCAGCTATGGACAGGAGCAGTTCTTC.

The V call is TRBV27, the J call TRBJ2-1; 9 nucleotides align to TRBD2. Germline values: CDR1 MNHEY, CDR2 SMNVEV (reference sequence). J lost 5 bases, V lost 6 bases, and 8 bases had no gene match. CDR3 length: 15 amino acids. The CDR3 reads CASRTISGRNNEQFF. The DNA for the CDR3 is TGTGCCAGCAGGACTATTAGCGGGAGAAACAATGAGCAGTTCTTC.

The CDR3 DNA follows: TGTGCCAGCAGCTTAGCGCATGGCAGATCGAACACTGAAGCTTTCTTT. Protein product: CASSLAHGRSNTEAFF. V is TRBV7-8 and J is TRBJ1-1; D gene ambiguous. Per the germline V gene, CDR1 is SGHVS and CDR2 is FQNEAQ. CDR3 size: 16 residues. Trimming took 0 bases from V and 1 from J, leaving 12 bases between them.

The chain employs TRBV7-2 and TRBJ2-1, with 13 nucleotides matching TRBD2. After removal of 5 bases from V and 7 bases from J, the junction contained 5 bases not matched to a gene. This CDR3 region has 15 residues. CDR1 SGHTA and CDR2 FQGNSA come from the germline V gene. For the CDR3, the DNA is TGTGCCAGCAGCGTTGGACTAGCGGGAGTTAATGAGCAGTTCTTC. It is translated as CASSVGLAGVNEQFF.

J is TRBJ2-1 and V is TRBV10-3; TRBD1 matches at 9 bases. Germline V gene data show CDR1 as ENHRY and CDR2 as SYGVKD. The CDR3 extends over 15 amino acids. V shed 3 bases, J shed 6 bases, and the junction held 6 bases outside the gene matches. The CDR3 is CAISDGDRVGNEQFF. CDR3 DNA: TGTGCCATCAGTGATGGGGACAGGGTGGGCAATGAGCAGTTCTTC.

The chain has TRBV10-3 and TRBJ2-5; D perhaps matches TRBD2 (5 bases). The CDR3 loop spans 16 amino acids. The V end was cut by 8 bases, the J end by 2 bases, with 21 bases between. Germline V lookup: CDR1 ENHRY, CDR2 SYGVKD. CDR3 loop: CAIRPGLATMQETQYF. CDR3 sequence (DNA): TGTGCCATCCGCCCCGGACTCGCCACAATGCAAGAGACCCAGTACTTC.

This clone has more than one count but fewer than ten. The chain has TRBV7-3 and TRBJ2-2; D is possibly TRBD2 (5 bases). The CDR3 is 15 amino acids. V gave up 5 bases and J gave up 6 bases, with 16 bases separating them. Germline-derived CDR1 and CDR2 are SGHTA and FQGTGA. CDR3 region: CASSPVSFGAGELFF. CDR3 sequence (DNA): TGTGCCAGCAGCCCTGTAAGCTTCGGGGCCGGGGAGCTGTTTTTT.

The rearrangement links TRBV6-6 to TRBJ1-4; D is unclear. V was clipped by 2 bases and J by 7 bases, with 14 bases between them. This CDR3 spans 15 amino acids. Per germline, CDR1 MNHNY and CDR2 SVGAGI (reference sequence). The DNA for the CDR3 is TGTGCCAGCAGTTACATTATGGTCCGGGGTGAAAAACTGTTTTTT. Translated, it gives CASSYIMVRGEKLFF.

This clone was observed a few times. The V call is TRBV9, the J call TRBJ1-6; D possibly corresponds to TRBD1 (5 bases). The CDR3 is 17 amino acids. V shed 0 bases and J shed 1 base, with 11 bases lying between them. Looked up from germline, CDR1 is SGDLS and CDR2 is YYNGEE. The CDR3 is CASSVGGGGSYNSPLHF. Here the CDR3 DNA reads TGTGCCAGCAGCGTAGGGGGCGGGGGGTCCTATAATTCACCCCTCCACTTT.

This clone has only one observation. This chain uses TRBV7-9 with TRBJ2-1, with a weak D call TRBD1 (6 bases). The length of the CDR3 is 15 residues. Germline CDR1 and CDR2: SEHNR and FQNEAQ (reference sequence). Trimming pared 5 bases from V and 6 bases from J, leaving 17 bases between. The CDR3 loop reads CASSTRTAVTNEQFF. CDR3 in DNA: TGTGCCAGCAGCACTCGGACAGCGGTTACCAATGAGCAGTTCTTC. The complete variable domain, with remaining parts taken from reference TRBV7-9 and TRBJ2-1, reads DTGVSQNPRHKITKRGQNVTFRCDPISEHNRLYWYRQTLGQGPEFLTYFQNEAQLEKSRLLSDRFSAERPKGSFSTLEIQRTEQGDSAMYLCASSTRTAVTNEQFFGPGTRLTVL.

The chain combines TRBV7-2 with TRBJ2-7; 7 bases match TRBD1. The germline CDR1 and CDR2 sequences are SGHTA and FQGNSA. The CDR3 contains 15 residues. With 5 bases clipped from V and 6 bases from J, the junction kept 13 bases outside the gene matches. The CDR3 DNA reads TGTGCCAGCAGCACCCCTCGAGGGGGCCCCGGCGAGCAGTACTTC. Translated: CASSTPRGGPGEQYF.

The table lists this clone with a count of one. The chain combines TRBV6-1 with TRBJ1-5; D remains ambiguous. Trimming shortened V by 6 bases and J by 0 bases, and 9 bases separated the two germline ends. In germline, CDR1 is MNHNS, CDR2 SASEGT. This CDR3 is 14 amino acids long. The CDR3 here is CASRAKYSNQPQHF. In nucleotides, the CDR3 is TGTGCCAGCAGAGCTAAATATAGCAATCAGCCCCAGCATTTT.

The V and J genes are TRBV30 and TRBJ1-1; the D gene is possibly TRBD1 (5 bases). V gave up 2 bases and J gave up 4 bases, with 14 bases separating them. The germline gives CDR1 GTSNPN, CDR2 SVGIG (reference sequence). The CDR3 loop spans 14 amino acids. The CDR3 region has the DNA TGTGCCTGGAGTCACTCGGGGGGTACCACTGAAGCTTTCTTT. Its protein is CAWSHSGGTTEAFF.